The 6 T cell receptor beta chains listed next were all sequenced from one sample in a study of blood T cell repertoires in COVID-19. The data were produced by immunoSEQ multiplex PCR, yet TCRdb's version contains in-frame clones alone and is incomplete. The data show about 110,000 clones, 87% seen once. The sample was peripheral blood. These receptors were obtained from a human donor in a cohort sampled during active COVID-19.

V is TRBV11-2 and J is TRBJ1-1; D is ambiguous. Germline V gene sequence: CDR1 SGHAT, CDR2 FQNNGV. Trimming stripped 5 bases from V and 4 bases from J, with 14 bases between. The CDR3 totals 14 residues. The CDR3 protein is CASSMSDGGTEAFF. Here the CDR3 DNA reads TGTGCCAGCAGCATGAGTGATGGCGGCACTGAAGCTTTCTTT.

The rearrangement uses TRBV24-1 and TRBJ2-6, with 8 bases that match TRBD2. Germline loops: CDR1 KGHDR, CDR2 SFDVKD. This CDR3 is built from 18 residues. Trimming removed 4 bases from V and 1 base from J; junction bases left unmatched: 8. The CDR3 here is CATSEFLAGLSGANVLTF. CDR3 bases: TGTGCCACCAGTGAATTCCTAGCGGGCCTTTCTGGGGCCAACGTCCTGACTTTC.

The chain recombines TRBV23-1 with TRBJ2-7; D remains ambiguous. TRBV23-1 is labeled an ORF, and its function is uncertain. The V and J ends lost 3 bases and 2 bases respectively, with 14 bases between them. The CDR3 loop spans 15 amino acids. The CDR3 reads CASSHFLTIPYEQYF. The CDR3 DNA is TGCGCCAGCAGTCATTTCTTGACAATTCCCTACGAGCAGTACTTC.

The rearrangement uses TRBV6-5 and TRBJ2-5; tentatively, D is TRBD2 (7 bases). Per the germline V gene, CDR1 is MNHEY and CDR2 is SVGAGI. V lost 4 bases and J lost 1, with 13 bases in between. The length of the CDR3 is 15 residues. CDR3 in DNA: TGTGCCAGCAGTTTTTTTGGGGGGGCCCAAGAGACCCAGTACTTC. It specifies CASSFFGGAQETQYF.

The J gene is TRBJ1-5, the V gene TRBV10-3; TRBD1 matches at 9 bases. Germline V gives CDR1 ENHRY, CDR2 SYGVKD. Germline trimming cut 4 bases from V and 5 bases from J; bases unmatched to any gene: 3. CDR3 length equals 14 residues. The CDR3 here is CAISGTGGDQPQHF. The DNA for the CDR3 is TGTGCCATCAGTGGAACAGGGGGCGATCAGCCCCAGCATTTT.

The V call is TRBV5-5, the J call TRBJ2-1; 7 bases agree with TRBD2. The CDR3 sequence is 16 residues long. Losses at the gene ends were 1 base for V and 2 bases for J; bases not matched to a gene: 6. Per germline, CDR1 SGHKS and CDR2 YYEKEE (reference sequence). CDR3 nucleotides: TGTGCCAGCAGCTTGCTGTCCAGCGGGGCCTACAATGAGCAGTTCTTC. Amino acids: CASSLLSSGAYNEQFF.